This note documents a single T cell receptor beta chain sequence. The CDR3 runs 14 residues. The V gene's germline CDR1 is LNHDA and CDR2 SQIVND (reference sequence). Unmatched junction bases numbered 10, after V lost 5 bases and J lost 9 bases. The sample is drawn from a study of T cells in Graves' hyperthyroidism and ophthalmopathy. Amplification of TCR beta CDR3 regions was performed using RNA transcripts as template. The TCR CDR3 first-round RT-PCR relied on the HTBI primer set. MiXCR, run by TCRdb on the multiplex PCR reads, gives a single entry per CDR3 protein. The table includes roughly 180,000 distinct CDR3 sequences, about 9.4% detected once.

The sample consisted of blood. The chain has TRBV19 and TRBJ2-1; TRBD2 agrees at 7 bases. This TCR derives from a woman between 18 and 30 years old with Graves' hyperthyroidism that later progressed to Graves' ophthalmopathy. CDR3 region: CASSSSLATGEQFF. CDR3 in DNA: TGTGCCAGTAGTTCCTCACTAGCGACTGGTGAGCAGTTCTTC.